This T cell receptor beta chain was identified during a study of cytomegalovirus exposure and HLA in healthy donors. With 60 Vbeta and 13 Jbeta primers, the PCR was carried out. The assay was immunoSEQ multiplex PCR, and TCRdb's table has in-frame clones only and misses some. This sample yields approximately 190,000 clones, of which roughly 81% are seen a single time; roughly 2.1% belongs to the top ten. The length of the CDR3 is 15 residues. The V end was cut by 0 bases, the J end by 2 bases, with 9 bases between. Germline V lookup: CDR1 SGHNT, CDR2 YYREEE (reference sequence). Study-level results: A list of roughly 180 TCR beta chains associated with cytomegalovirus was given.

For this clone: Its matching antigen is unknown.

This TCR derives from a woman aged 30 to 39 in good health and CMV-seropositive. Sequenced input: PBMCs. The rearrangement uses TRBV5-4 and TRBJ2-1; tentatively, D is TRBD2 (5 bases). CDR3 bases: TGTGCCAGCAGCTTGGCCGGGCGGGCCTACAATGAGCAGTTCTTC. Encoded protein: CASSLAGRAYNEQFF.